What follows are 8 T cell receptor beta chains derived from one specimen sequenced in a study of cytomegalovirus exposure and HLA in healthy donors. This PCR relied on a set of 60 Vbeta primers and 13 Jbeta primers. Repertoires were generated with immunoSEQ multiplex PCR, while TCRdb's copy carries only in-frame clones and drops some. This repertoire shows about 170,000 clones, over 70% found once; its top ten account for roughly 1.4%. The sequencing sample was made of PBMCs. The origin of the receptors is a woman aged 25 to 39 in good health and CMV-seropositive.

This chain joins TRBV6-5 and TRBJ2-2; no clear D gene. The germline V gene encodes CDR1 MNHEY and CDR2 SVGAGI. V shed 5 bases and J shed 1 base, with 8 bases lying between them. The CDR3 has 14 residues. The CDR3 protein is CASSEQRNTGELFF. CDR3 DNA sequence: TGTGCCAGCAGTGAGCAGCGGAACACCGGGGAGCTGTTTTTT.

The V and J genes are TRBV6-4 and TRBJ2-7, with D possibly being TRBD2 (5 bases). The germline CDR1 and CDR2 sequences are MRHNA and SNTAGT. V shed 7 bases and J shed 4 bases, with 23 bases lying between them. The CDR3 has 16 amino acids. CDR3 nucleotides: TGTGCCAGCAATAGCTTGGGAGAGGGTCGTCTATACGAGCAGTACTTC. This encodes CASNSLGEGRLYEQYF.

CDR3 sequence (DNA): TGTGCCAGCAGTTACCGGACTAGCGGGGCCAACAATGAGCAGTTCTTC. This gives the protein CASSYRTSGANNEQFF. The rearrangement joins TRBV6-9 to TRBJ2-1; 12 positions match TRBD2. CDR3 length equals 16 residues. The germline CDR1 and CDR2 sequences are MNHGY and SVAAGI. V was pared by 3 bases and J by 5 bases, with 5 bases of the junction left unmatched.

The chain uses TRBV27 and TRBJ2-7, with a weak D call TRBD1 (5 bases). This CDR3 contains 13 residues. Between the trimmed V and J ends, which lost 2 bases and 3 bases, there was a span of 8 bases. CDR1 is MNHEY and CDR2 is SMNVEV in the germline V gene (reference sequence). CDR3 amino acids: CASSLGRGYEQYF. The CDR3, as DNA: TGTGCCAGCAGTTTAGGAAGGGGCTACGAGCAGTACTTC.

The V call is TRBV29-1, the J call TRBJ2-4; weak D call: TRBD2 (6 bases). V was shortened by 5 bases and J by 8 bases, with 13 bases between the two germline ends. Germline V gene data show CDR1 as SQVTM and CDR2 as ANQGSEA. The CDR3 length is 12 residues. The CDR3 region is CSVTTGVDIQYF. CDR3 in DNA: TGCAGCGTTACTACGGGAGTAGACATTCAGTACTTC.

The chain carries TRBV30 and TRBJ1-1, with D possibly matching TRBD1 (6 bases). Trimming took off 5 bases at V and 8 bases at J, with 18 bases between the two ends. The CDR3 sequence is 13 residues long. Germline-derived CDR1 and CDR2 are GTSNPN and SVGIG (reference sequence). The DNA for the CDR3 is TGTGCCTGGGAACAGGGCAGGGATTCCGAAGCTTTCTTT. Its protein product is CAWEQGRDSEAFF. Full variable domain (remainder filled in from reference TRBV30 and TRBJ1-1): SQTIHQWPATLVQPVGSPLSLECTVEGTSNPNLYWYRQAAGRGLQLLFYSVGIGQISSEVPQNLSASRPQDRQFILSSKKLLLSDSGFYLCAWEQGRDSEAFFGQGTRLTVV.

The rearrangement links TRBV30 to TRBJ1-5, with no clear D. CDR3 size: 14 residues. Trimming stripped 0 bases from V and 5 bases from J, with 11 bases between. Per the germline V gene, CDR1 is GTSNPN and CDR2 is SVGIG (reference sequence). The CDR3 sequence is CAWSVSRSDQPQHF. The CDR3 DNA is TGTGCCTGGAGTGTGTCCAGGTCCGATCAGCCCCAGCATTTT.

This clone has a handful of counts. The gene calls are TRBV6-5 and TRBJ1-1; unclear D gene. This CDR3 spans 13 amino acids. The germline V gene has CDR1 MNHEY and CDR2 SVGAGI. V lost 0 bases and J 4 bases, leaving 6 bases between the germline ends. The CDR3 sequence is CASSYSLGTEAFF. The CDR3 DNA reads TGTGCCAGCAGTTACTCCCTCGGCACTGAAGCTTTCTTT.